Below are 8 T cell receptor beta chains sequenced from a single sample in a study of vaccination effects on CD4 cells after COVID-19. Viral peptide pools were used in the ViraFEST assay to expand antigen-specific CD4+ T cells, and sequencing came afterward. After around 10 days in culture, the CD4+ T cells were isolated. Neither prior SARS-CoV-2 infection nor positive nucleocapsid antibodies were present in the vaccine recipients. Their recognized antigens are unknown. Sequenced by immunoSEQ multiplex PCR; TCRdb stores in-frame clones only, minus some. In the table there are tens of thousands of clones, around 77% of which are singletons. The sequencing here drew on CD4+ T cells from PBMCs cultured with HCoV-NL63 spike peptides, taken before COVID-19 vaccination. The source of these receptors is a human donor who received a COVID-19 vaccine.

Note on this clone: The junction departs from germline at one end; a sequencing error may be responsible. The gene calls are TRBV3-1 (or the pseudogene TRBV3-2) and TRBJ2-2, with 9 bases identical to TRBD1. This CDR3 contains 12 residues. The germline V gene has CDR1 LGHDT and CDR2 YNNKEL (reference sequence). The CDR3 region is CASSQRTGDLFF. CDR3 DNA: TGTGCCAGCAGCCAACGGACAGGGGATCTGTTTTTT.

The J gene is TRBJ2-3, the V gene TRBV7-2; 8 bases align to TRBD2. V lost 5 bases to trimming and J lost 6 bases; unmatched junction nucleotides: 13. This CDR3 is built from 16 residues. The germline V gene encodes CDR1 SGHTA and CDR2 FQGNSA. This CDR3 is CASSARDRGGRDTQYF. As DNA, the CDR3 is TGTGCCAGCAGCGCCAGAGATCGGGGGGGCCGTGATACGCAGTATTTT.

The chain couples TRBV3-1 (or the pseudogene TRBV3-2) to TRBJ2-1; 14 bases agree with TRBD2. V shed 0 bases, J shed 7 bases, and the junction held 8 bases outside the gene matches. CDR1 LGHDT and CDR2 YNNKEL come from the germline V gene (reference sequence). The CDR3 covers 18 residues. The CDR3 is CASSQEGLAGAGTNEQFF. The CDR3 DNA follows: TGTGCCAGCAGCCAAGAGGGACTAGCGGGGGCCGGGACGAATGAGCAGTTCTTC.

This clone has a handful of counts. V usage is TRBV10-3 and J usage is TRBJ1-4; possible D gene TRBD1, 6 bases. Trimming left V 6 bases short and J 5 bases short, with 10 bases between. Germline V lookup: CDR1 ENHRY, CDR2 SYGVKD. The CDR3 extends over 13 amino acids. Here the CDR3 DNA reads TGTGCCATCAGCCGGACAGAGAATGAAAAACTGTTTTTT. Amino acid sequence: CAISRTENEKLFF.

The chain has TRBV24-1 and TRBJ2-2; perhaps TRBD1 as D (6 bases). Germline values: CDR1 KGHDR, CDR2 SFDVKD. The CDR3 consists of 15 residues. With 1 base removed from V and 1 base from J, the gap between germline ends came to 6 bases. CDR3 sequence (DNA): TGTGCCACCAGTGATTTCAGGGGGAACACCGGGGAGCTGTTTTTT. Amino acid sequence: CATSDFRGNTGELFF.

The chain links TRBV29-1 to TRBJ2-1; D unclear. The germline V and J ends were trimmed by 5 bases and 5 bases, with 4 bases remaining between them. CDR3 size: 10 residues. Germline V lookup: CDR1 SQVTM, CDR2 ANQGSEA. CDR3 in amino acids: CSVSHNEQFF. In DNA form, the CDR3 reads TGCAGCGTTTCCCACAATGAGCAGTTCTTC.

This clone has a single count. V gene TRBV10-2 combines with J gene TRBJ2-2; possible D gene TRBD1, 5 bases. In germline, CDR1 is WSHSY, CDR2 SAAADI. The CDR3 totals 16 residues. Trimming left V 6 bases short and J 0 bases short, with 14 bases between. DNA of the CDR3: TGCGCCAGCAGCAAAGACTTAGGGGCGAACACCGGGGAGCTGTTTTTT. It is translated as CASSKDLGANTGELFF.

The rearrangement joins TRBV7-3 to TRBJ2-2; D call uncertain. The CDR3 contains 13 residues. CDR1 is SGHTA, CDR2 FQGTGA, per germline. Trimming left V 5 bases short and J 4 bases short, with 8 bases between. The chain's CDR3 is CASSARSTGELFF. In nucleotides, the CDR3 is TGTGCCAGCAGCGCTCGTAGCACCGGGGAGCTGTTTTTT.